This T cell receptor beta chain was sequenced during a study of T cells in localized non-small cell lung cancer. In its sample, this clone was seen once. Its antigen is currently unknown. Trimming took 7 bases from V and 0 from J, leaving 12 bases between them. Germline CDR1 is MDHEN and CDR2 is SYDVKM. This CDR3 spans 14 amino acids. The repertoire was sequenced with immunoSEQ multiplex PCR; TCRdb's copy has only in-frame clones and lacks some. This sample has 70,000 to 100,000 clones, with approximately 90% found just once. Study-level points and caveats: Investigators sequenced only a single tumor region, leaving heterogeneity possible.

The clonotype originates from a woman aged 35-70 years with stage II squamous cell lung carcinoma. The chain links TRBV28 to TRBJ1-1, with D unresolved. The starting material was PBMCs, obtained before any cancer treatment. The CDR3 protein is CASKQALLNTEAFF. CDR3 nucleotide sequence: TGTGCCAGCAAGCAGGCCTTACTGAACACTGAAGCTTTCTTT. The entire variable domain, with the rest obtained from reference TRBV28 and TRBJ1-1, is as follows: DVKVTQSSRYLVKRTGEKVFLECVQDMDHENMFWYRQDPGLGLRLIYFSYDVKMKEKGDIPEGYSVSREKKERFSLILESASTNQTSMYLCASKQALLNTEAFFGQGTRLTVV.